A selection of T cell receptor beta chains follows, all from one sample in a study of T cells after yellow fever vaccination. TCRdb reprocessed the 5' RACE reads via MiXCR and lists one record per CDR3 protein. The sample includes some 600,000 distinct CDR3 sequences, about 15% of them seen just once. This material consisted of PBMCs, taken 5 days after the first yellow fever vaccination. The receptors come from a man between 18 and 29 years old who received the YFV17D yellow fever vaccine. Each CDR3 is given with its conserved first and last residue. The order of the fields is CDR3 protein, CDR3 DNA, V gene, J gene, clone size, D gene. A D gene is named only where the DNA matches it firmly. Not every row has a clone size; where given, it reads once, few, many or a size class.

CDR3 protein: CASSYSYGTETQYF; CDR3 DNA: TGTGCCAGCAGTTACTCGTACGGGACCGAGACCCAGTACTTC; V gene: TRBV6-5; J gene: TRBJ2-5; clone size: NA; D gene: NA
CDR3 protein: CATSLNTDTQYF; CDR3 DNA: TGTGCCACCAGCTTAAATACAGATACGCAGTATTTT; V gene: TRBV15; J gene: TRBJ2-3; clone size: few; D gene: NA
CDR3 protein: CASSSDSGTYAQDTQYF; CDR3 DNA: TGTGCCAGCAGCTCGGACTCCGGGACATATGCACAAGATACGCAGTATTTT; V gene: TRBV5-4; J gene: TRBJ2-3; clone size: NA; D gene: NA
CDR3 protein: CASSATGRWNQPQHF; CDR3 DNA: TGTGCCAGTAGTGCAACAGGGCGGTGGAATCAGCCCCAGCATTTT; V gene: TRBV19; J gene: TRBJ1-5; clone size: few; D gene: NA
CDR3 protein: CASRPPPGTANTEAFF; CDR3 DNA: TGTGCCAGCAGACCCCCCCCCGGGACGGCGAACACTGAAGCTTTCTTT; V gene: TRBV6-2/TRBV6-3; J gene: TRBJ1-1; clone size: NA; D gene: NA
CDR3 protein: CASSYAGRGDTQYF; CDR3 DNA: TGTGCCAGCAGTTACGCGGGGAGGGGAGATACGCAGTATTTT; V gene: TRBV5-4; J gene: TRBJ2-3; clone size: NA; D gene: TRBD2
CDR3 protein: CASSQENRGAENEKLFF; CDR3 DNA: TGCGCCAGCAGCCAAGAGAACAGGGGCGCCGAAAATGAAAAACTGTTTTTT; V gene: TRBV4-1; J gene: TRBJ1-4; clone size: few; D gene: TRBD1
CDR3 protein: CASSPAPLAGANVLTF; CDR3 DNA: TGTGCCAGCAGCCCTGCTCCCCTGGCTGGGGCCAACGTCCTGACTTTC; V gene: TRBV5-6; J gene: TRBJ2-6; clone size: NA; D gene: NA
CDR3 protein: CASSYPGNSPLHF; CDR3 DNA: TGCGCCAGCAGCTACCCTGGGAATTCACCCCTCCACTTT; V gene: TRBV5-1; J gene: TRBJ1-6; clone size: NA; D gene: NA
CDR3 protein: CASSPWGQGETQYF; CDR3 DNA: TGTGCCAGCAGCCCTTGGGGACAGGGGGAGACCCAGTACTTC; V gene: TRBV7-8; J gene: TRBJ2-5; clone size: few; D gene: TRBD1
CDR3 protein: CASSLNCCGVGQGIDEQFF; CDR3 DNA: TGCGCCAGCAGCTTGAATTGTTGTGGCGTGGGACAGGGGATTGATGAGCAGTTCTTC; V gene: TRBV5-1; J gene: TRBJ2-1; clone size: NA; D gene: TRBD1
CDR3 protein: CASSPLEGQDTDTQYF; CDR3 DNA: TGTGCCAGCAGCCCCCTTGAAGGGCAGGACACAGATACGCAGTATTTT; V gene: TRBV2; J gene: TRBJ2-3; clone size: few; D gene: NA
CDR3 protein: CSALTGRYGYTF; CDR3 DNA: TGCAGTGCTTTGACAGGGAGATATGGCTACACCTTC; V gene: TRBV20-1; J gene: TRBJ1-2; clone size: NA; D gene: TRBD1
CDR3 protein: CASSSKYDSGRSPTDTQYF; CDR3 DNA: TGTGCCAGCAGCTCCAAGTACGACAGCGGGAGGTCTCCCACAGATACGCAGTATTTT; V gene: TRBV11-1; J gene: TRBJ2-3; clone size: few; D gene: TRBD2
CDR3 protein: CASNQGFEGELFF; CDR3 DNA: TGTGCCAGCAACCAGGGCTTTGAGGGGGAGCTGTTTTTT; V gene: TRBV12-3/TRBV12-4; J gene: TRBJ2-2; clone size: few; D gene: NA
CDR3 protein: CASSHDDRSPFYEQYF; CDR3 DNA: TGCGCCAGCAGCCACGACGACAGGTCCCCTTTCTACGAGCAGTACTTC; V gene: TRBV4-1; J gene: TRBJ2-7; clone size: NA; D gene: NA
CDR3 protein: CSARDLRRADTQYF; CDR3 DNA: TGCAGTGCTAGAGATTTGCGGAGGGCGGATACGCAGTATTTT; V gene: TRBV20-1; J gene: TRBJ2-3; clone size: few; D gene: NA
CDR3 protein: CASRDTGELFF; CDR3 DNA: TGTGCCAGCAGGGACACCGGGGAGCTGTTTTTT; V gene: TRBV7-9; J gene: TRBJ2-2; clone size: many; D gene: NA
CDR3 protein: CSARRGIDNEKLFF; CDR3 DNA: TGCAGTGCTAGGCGGGGGATTGATAATGAAAAACTGTTTTTT; V gene: TRBV20-1; J gene: TRBJ1-4; clone size: NA; D gene: NA
CDR3 protein: CAISTTGNNEQFF; CDR3 DNA: TGTGCCATCAGTACGACAGGAAACAATGAGCAGTTCTTC; V gene: TRBV10-3; J gene: TRBJ2-1; clone size: few; D gene: NA
CDR3 protein: CASRPGVSGELFF; CDR3 DNA: TGTGCCAGCAGACCGGGGGTATCCGGGGAGCTGTTTTTT; V gene: TRBV13; J gene: TRBJ2-2; clone size: NA; D gene: NA
CDR3 protein: CASSNGRTQYF; CDR3 DNA: TGTGCCAGCTCCAACGGCCGGACCCAGTACTTC; V gene: TRBV12-3/TRBV12-4; J gene: TRBJ2-5; clone size: few; D gene: NA
CDR3 protein: CASSASLGQPQHF; CDR3 DNA: TGTGCCAGCAGTGCCTCCCTTGGCCAGCCCCAGCATTTT; V gene: TRBV2; J gene: TRBJ1-5; clone size: NA; D gene: NA
CDR3 protein: CASSLDPAYGYTF; CDR3 DNA: TGTGCCAGCAGCTTAGATCCCGCCTATGGCTACACCTTC; V gene: TRBV7-2; J gene: TRBJ1-2; clone size: few; D gene: NA
CDR3 protein: CASSYRPGGTQYF; CDR3 DNA: TGTGCCAGCAGTTACCGACCAGGCGGTACGCAGTATTTT; V gene: TRBV6-5; J gene: TRBJ2-3; clone size: NA; D gene: NA
CDR3 protein: CASSQDRGNTIYF; CDR3 DNA: TGCGCCAGCAGCCAAGATCGGGGAAACACCATATATTTT; V gene: TRBV4-3; J gene: TRBJ1-3; clone size: NA; D gene: NA